This entry is about one TCR beta chain. Produced via immunoSEQ multiplex PCR; TCRdb's table is partial and in-frame only. The table shows roughly 30,000 clones, with around 83% occurring only once. The data belong to a study of blood T cell repertoires in COVID-19. The CDR3 runs 17 residues. Trimming at V came to 2 bases and at J to 6 bases, leaving 8 bases not matched to a gene. Looked up from germline, CDR1 is SGHRS and CDR2 is YFSETQ. The rearrangement joins TRBV5-1 to TRBJ2-1, with 13 bases matching TRBD2. The receptor comes from a human donor in a cohort sampled during active COVID-19. The material sequenced was peripheral blood. The CDR3 DNA reads as TGCGCCAGCAGCTTTTTATCGGGACTAGCGGGGTCCAATGAGCAGTTCTTC. Translating gives CASSFLSGLAGSNEQFF.